This T cell receptor (beta chain) appears in the sequencing data of a study of cytomegalovirus exposure and HLA in healthy donors. This clone was seen more than once but under ten times. The PCR employed 60 Vbeta primers together with 13 Jbeta primers. Clones were sequenced by immunoSEQ multiplex PCR, and TCRdb holds only the in-frame ones, with some missing. The table has around 89,000 clones, roughly 80% seen once. Source material: PBMCs. This TCR derives from a girl aged 2-10 years in good health and CMV-seropositive.

The CDR3 DNA is TGTGCCTGGAGTGTTGGGGACTCGTTTAATACGCAGTATTTT. Its protein product is CAWSVGDSFNTQYF. The J gene is TRBJ2-3, the V gene TRBV30; tentative D call: TRBD2 (6 bases). Germline V gives CDR1 GTSNPN, CDR2 SVGIG (reference sequence). Trimming stripped 0 bases from V and 7 bases from J, with 14 bases between. This CDR3 has 14 residues.